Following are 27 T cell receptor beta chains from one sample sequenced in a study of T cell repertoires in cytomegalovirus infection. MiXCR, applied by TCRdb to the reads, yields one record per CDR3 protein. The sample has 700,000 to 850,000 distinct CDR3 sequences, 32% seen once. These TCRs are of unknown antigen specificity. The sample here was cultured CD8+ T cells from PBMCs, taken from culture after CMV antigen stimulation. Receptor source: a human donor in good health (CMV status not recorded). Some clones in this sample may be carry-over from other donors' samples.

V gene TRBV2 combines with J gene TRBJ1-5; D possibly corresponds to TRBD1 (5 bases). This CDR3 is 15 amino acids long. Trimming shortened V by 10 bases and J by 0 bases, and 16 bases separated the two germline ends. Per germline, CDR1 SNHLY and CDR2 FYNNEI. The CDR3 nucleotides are TGTGCCAACAGAGCCGACAGTAATAGCAATCAGCCCCAGCATTTT. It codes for CANRADSNSNQPQHF.

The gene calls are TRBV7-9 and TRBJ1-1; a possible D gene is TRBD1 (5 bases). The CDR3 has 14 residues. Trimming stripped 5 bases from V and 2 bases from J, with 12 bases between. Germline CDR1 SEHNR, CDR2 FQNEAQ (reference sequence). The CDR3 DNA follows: TGTGCCAGCAGCCTGACAGTTAAAAACACTGAAGCTTTCTTT. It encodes CASSLTVKNTEAFF.

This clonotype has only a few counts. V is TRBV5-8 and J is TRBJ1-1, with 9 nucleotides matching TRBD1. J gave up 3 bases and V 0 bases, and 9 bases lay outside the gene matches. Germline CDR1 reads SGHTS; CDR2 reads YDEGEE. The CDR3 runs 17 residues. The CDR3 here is CASSLVGTGPGDTEAFF. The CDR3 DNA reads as TGTGCCAGCAGCTTGGTTGGGACAGGGCCCGGAGACACTGAAGCTTTCTTT.

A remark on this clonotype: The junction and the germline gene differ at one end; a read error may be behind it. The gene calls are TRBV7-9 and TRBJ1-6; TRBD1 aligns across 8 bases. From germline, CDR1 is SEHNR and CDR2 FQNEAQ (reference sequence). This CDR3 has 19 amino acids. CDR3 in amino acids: CASSLAGQDQSSYNSPLYF. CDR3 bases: TGTGCCAGCAGCTTAGCGGGACAGGACCAGAGCTCCTATAATTCACCCCTCTACTTT. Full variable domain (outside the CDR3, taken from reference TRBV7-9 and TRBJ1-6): DTGVSQNPRHKITKRGQNVTFRCDPISEHNRLYWYRQTLGQGPEFLTYFQNEAQLEKSRLLSDRFSAERPKGSFSTLEIQRTEQGDSAMYLCASSLAGQDQSSYNSPLYFGNGTRLTVT.

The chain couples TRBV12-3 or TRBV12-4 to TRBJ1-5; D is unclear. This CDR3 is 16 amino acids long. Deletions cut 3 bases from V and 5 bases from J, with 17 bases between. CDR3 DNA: TGTGCCAGCAGTTTGGCCAGATCCCTTGAGGATCAGCCCCAGCATTTT. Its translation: CASSLARSLEDQPQHF.

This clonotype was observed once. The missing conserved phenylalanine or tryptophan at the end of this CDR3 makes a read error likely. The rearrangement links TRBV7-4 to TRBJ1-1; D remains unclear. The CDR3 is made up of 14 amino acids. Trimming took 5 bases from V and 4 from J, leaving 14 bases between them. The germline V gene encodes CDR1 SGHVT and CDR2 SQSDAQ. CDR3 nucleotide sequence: TGTGCCAGCAGCCCAATGGGATCCGGCACTGAAGCTTTCCTT. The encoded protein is CASSPMGSGTEAFL.

The CDR3 nucleotides are TGCAGTGCTCTTCAGGATGATAGCAATCAGCCCCAGCATTTT. Amino acid sequence: CSALQDDSNQPQHF. J is TRBJ1-5 and V is TRBV20-1; no definite D call. Germline V CDR1 and CDR2: DFQATT, SNEGSKA (reference sequence). V dropped 5 bases and J dropped 0 bases, with 11 bases sitting between them. CDR3 size: 14 residues.

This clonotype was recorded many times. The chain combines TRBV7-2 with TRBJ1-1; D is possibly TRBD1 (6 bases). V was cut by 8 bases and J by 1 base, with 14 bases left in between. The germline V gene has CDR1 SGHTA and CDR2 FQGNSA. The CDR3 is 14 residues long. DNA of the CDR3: TGTGCCAGCGGCCGGGGGGGCACGAACACTGAAGCTTTCTTT. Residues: CASGRGGTNTEAFF.

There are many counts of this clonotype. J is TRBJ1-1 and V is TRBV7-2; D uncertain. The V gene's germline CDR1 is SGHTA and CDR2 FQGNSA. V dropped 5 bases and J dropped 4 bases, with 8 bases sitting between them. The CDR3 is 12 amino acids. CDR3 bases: TGTGCCAGCAGCACCCTGGGCACTGAAGCTTTCTTT. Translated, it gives CASSTLGTEAFF.

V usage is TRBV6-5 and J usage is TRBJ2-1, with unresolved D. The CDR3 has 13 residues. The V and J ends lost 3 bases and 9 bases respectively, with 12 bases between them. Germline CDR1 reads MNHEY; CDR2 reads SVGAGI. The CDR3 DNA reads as TGTGCCAGCAGTTATTCCGTAGTTGGTGAGCAGTTCTTC. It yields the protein CASSYSVVGEQFF.

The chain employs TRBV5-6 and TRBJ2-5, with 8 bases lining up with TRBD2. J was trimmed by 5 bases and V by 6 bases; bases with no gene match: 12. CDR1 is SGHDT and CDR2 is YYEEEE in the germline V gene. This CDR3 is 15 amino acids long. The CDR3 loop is CASTVRGGRMETQYF. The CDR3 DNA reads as TGTGCCAGCACCGTACGGGGGGGGCGAATGGAGACCCAGTACTTC.

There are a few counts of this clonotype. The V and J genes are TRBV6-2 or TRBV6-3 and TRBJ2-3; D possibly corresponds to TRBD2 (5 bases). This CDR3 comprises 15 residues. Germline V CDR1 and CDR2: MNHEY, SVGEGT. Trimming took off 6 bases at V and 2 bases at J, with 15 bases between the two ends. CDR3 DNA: TGTGCCAGCAGCCTCCCGGAGGTGGCCACAGATACGCAGTATTTT. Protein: CASSLPEVATDTQYF.

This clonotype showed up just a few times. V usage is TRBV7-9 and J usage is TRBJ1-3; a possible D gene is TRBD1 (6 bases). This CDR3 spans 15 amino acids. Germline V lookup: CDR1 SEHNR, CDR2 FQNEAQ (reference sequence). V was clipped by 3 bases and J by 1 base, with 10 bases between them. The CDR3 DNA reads TGTGCCAGCAGCTTCCCAGACAGGTCTGGAAACACCATATATTTT. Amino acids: CASSFPDRSGNTIYF.

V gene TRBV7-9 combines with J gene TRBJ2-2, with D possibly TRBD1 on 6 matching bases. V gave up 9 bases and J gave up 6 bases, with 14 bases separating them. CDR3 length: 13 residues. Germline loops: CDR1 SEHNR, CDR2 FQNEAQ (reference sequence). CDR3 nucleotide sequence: TGTGCCAGTATCAGGGGAGTCGCCGGGGAGCTGTTTTTT. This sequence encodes CASIRGVAGELFF.

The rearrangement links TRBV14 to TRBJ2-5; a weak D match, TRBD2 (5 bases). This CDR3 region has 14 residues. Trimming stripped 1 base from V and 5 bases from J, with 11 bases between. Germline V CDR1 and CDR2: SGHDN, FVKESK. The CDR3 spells CASSQGAGQETQYF. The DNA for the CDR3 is TGTGCCAGCAGCCAAGGGGCGGGTCAGGAGACCCAGTACTTC.

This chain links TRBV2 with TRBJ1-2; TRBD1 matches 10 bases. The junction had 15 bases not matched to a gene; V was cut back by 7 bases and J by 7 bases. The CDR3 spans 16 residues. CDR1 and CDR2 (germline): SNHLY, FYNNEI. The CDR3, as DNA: TGTGCCAGCACCATACCTGAGGGGGGACAGGGGACTGGCTACACCTTC. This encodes CASTIPEGGQGTGYTF.

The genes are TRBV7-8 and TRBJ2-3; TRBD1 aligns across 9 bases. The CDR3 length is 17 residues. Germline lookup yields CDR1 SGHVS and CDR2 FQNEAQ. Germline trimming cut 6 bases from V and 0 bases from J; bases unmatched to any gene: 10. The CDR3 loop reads CASSTVGDRDSTDTQYF. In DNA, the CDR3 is TGTGCCAGCAGTACCGTAGGGGACAGGGATAGCACAGATACGCAGTATTTT.

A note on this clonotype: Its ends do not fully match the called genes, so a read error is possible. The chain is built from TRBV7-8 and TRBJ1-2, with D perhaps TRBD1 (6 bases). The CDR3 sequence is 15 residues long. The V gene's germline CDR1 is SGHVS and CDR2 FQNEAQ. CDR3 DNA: TGTGCCAGCAGCTTAGGGGGGGGGGCTGCCGGGCCCCGAAGCTTC. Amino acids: CASSLGGGAAGPRSF.

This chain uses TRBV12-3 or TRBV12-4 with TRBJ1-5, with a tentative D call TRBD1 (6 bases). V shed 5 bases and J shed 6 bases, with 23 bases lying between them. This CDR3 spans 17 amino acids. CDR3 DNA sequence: TGTGCCAGCAGTATCAGCTGGGGACAACACCCGCTTCAGCCCCAGCATTTT. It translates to CASSISWGQHPLQPQHF.

In DNA form, the CDR3 reads TGTGCCAGCAGCTGGACAGGGGGCGGGGGCAATCAGCCCCAGCATTTT. Its protein product is CASSWTGGGGNQPQHF. The V call is TRBV5-4, the J call TRBJ1-5; TRBD1 aligns across 11 bases. The CDR3 consists of 16 residues. Trimming cost V 3 bases and J 2 bases; bases outside gene matches: 4. Germline V gives CDR1 SGHNT, CDR2 YYREEE (reference sequence).

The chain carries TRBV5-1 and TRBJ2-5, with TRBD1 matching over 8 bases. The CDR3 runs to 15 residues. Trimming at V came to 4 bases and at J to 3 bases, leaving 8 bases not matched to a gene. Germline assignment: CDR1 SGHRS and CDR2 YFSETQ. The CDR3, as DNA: TGCGCCAGCAGCCCTGGACAGGGCGTCGAAGAGACCCAGTACTTC. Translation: CASSPGQGVEETQYF.

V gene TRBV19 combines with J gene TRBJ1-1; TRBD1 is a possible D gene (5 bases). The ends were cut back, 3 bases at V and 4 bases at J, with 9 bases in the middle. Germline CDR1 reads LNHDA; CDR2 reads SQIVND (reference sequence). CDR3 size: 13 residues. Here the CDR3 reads CASSMGTFTEAFF. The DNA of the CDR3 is TGTGCCAGTAGTATGGGGACTTTCACTGAAGCTTTCTTT.

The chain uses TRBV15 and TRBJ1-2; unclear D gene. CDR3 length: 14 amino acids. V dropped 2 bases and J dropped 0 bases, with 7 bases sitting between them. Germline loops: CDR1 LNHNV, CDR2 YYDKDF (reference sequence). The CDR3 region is CATSRRIPNYGYTF. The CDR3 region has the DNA TGTGCCACCAGCAGAAGAATCCCTAACTATGGCTACACCTTC.

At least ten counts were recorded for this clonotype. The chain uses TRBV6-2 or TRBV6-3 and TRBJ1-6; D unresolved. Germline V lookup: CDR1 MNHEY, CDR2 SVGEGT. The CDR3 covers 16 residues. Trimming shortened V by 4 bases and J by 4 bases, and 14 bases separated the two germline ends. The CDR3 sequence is CASSSTPWEYNSPLHF. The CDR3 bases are TGTGCCAGCAGTTCGACTCCATGGGAATATAATTCACCCCTCCACTTT.

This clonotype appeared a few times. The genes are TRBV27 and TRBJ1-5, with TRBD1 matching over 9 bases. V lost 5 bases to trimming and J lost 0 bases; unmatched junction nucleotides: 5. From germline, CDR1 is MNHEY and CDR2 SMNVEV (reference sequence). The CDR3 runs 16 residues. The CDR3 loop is CASSPTTGGSNQPQHF. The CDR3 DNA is TGTGCCAGCAGTCCTACGACAGGGGGTAGCAATCAGCCCCAGCATTTT.

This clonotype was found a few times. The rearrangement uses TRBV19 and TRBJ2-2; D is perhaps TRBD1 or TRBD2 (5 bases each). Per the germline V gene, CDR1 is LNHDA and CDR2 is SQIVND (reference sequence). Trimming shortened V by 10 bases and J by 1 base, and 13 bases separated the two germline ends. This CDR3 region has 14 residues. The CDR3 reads CATLPGGNTGELFF. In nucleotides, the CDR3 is TGTGCCACCCTCCCTGGGGGGAACACCGGGGAGCTGTTTTTT.

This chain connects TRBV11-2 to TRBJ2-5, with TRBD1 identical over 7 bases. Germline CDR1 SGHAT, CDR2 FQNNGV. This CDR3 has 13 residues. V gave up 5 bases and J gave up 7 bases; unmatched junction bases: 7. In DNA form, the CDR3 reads TGTGCCAGCAGCCCTGACAGGGTCGGGACCCAGTACTTC. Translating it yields CASSPDRVGTQYF.